This T cell receptor beta chain was sequenced for a study of identical twins. Healthy Caucasians made up all donors. Study-level points and caveats: For zero-insertion analyses, partial confounding could come from invariant MAIT and iNKT cells.

Remarks on this clonotype: No antigen is known for it.

The CDR3 runs 14 residues. Per germline, CDR1 MDHEN and CDR2 SYDVKM. Trimming took 8 bases from V and 3 from J; bases not matched to a gene: 7. TCRdb passed the 5' RACE reads through MiXCR, listing each CDR3 protein once. The sample records hundreds of thousands of distinct CDR3 sequences, around 12% being singletons. This same sample was also part of a study on yellow fever vaccine responses in identical twins.

Sequencing input: PBMCs. This receptor was identified in a woman aged 18 to 35 in good health. The chain combines TRBV28 with TRBJ2-1, with 7 bases matching TRBD1. The CDR3 is CASADREIYNEQFF. The CDR3 DNA is TGTGCCAGCGCTGACAGGGAGATCTACAATGAGCAGTTCTTC.